This T cell receptor beta chain is from a study of monozygotic twins with inflammatory bowel disease (dated by TCRdb to the late 2010s). A note on the overall study: The complete study included approximately 28 monozygotic twin pairs: 19 IBD-discordant Danish pairs and nine German pairs, of which four were IBD-concordant and five were IBD-discordant. Disease-associated traits were sought mainly through comparisons between IBD patients and their genetically identical healthy co-twins within discordant pairs. Each individual had, on average, about 151 000 unique TCRalpha sequences and 181 000 unique TCRbeta sequences available for analysis.

From each donor, an approximately 2.6 ml peripheral blood sample was collected into PAXgene tubes and kept at -80 degrees C. Without any T cell sorting, total RNA was extracted from whole blood using the PAXgene blood miRNA kit on an automated QIAcube. Peripheral blood from monozygotic twin pairs who were concordant or discordant for inflammatory bowel disease underwent deep TCRalpha and TCRbeta repertoire profiling using unique molecular barcoding. Smoking habits were recorded for all twin pairs, and individuals were classified as current, former or never smokers. With respect to this clonotype: The specificity of this receptor is unknown.

Libraries were constructed by 5' RACE. Each TCR library was prepared from about 4,000 ng of total RNA. For each sample, cDNA synthesis was carried out in eight separate reactions using SMARTScribe reverse transcriptase. During cDNA synthesis, template switching was used to introduce unique molecular identifiers that contained a 6-nucleotide sample barcode. TCRalpha and TCRbeta cDNA was amplified by two nested PCRs of around 15 and 9 cycles, with bead purification after each PCR. Before amplification, cDNA was treated with uracil DNA-glycosylase and purified using the QIAquick PCR purification kit. The second PCR was the step at which Illumina TruSeq-compatible adapters and sample-specific barcodes were added. TapeStation and Qubit were used to check library quality and concentration, and around 5.3 ng of each library was pooled. Sequencing of pooled libraries was carried out on an Illumina HiSeq2500 single-index Rapid Run using 2 x 100 bp reads and custom sequencing primers. In the original analysis: MiGEC version 1.2.6 was used for UMI-based consensus assembly, which corrected PCR and sequencing errors. MiXCR version 2.1.1 was used to carry out V(D)J alignment, clonotype assembly and CDR3 extraction. To normalise gene usage, clonotype sharing and MAIT/NKT TCR abundance, the top 1000, 10 000 and 20 000 clonotypes in each sample were analysed. Diversity was computed as the inverse Simpson index with the vegan R package after downsampling to 27 000 UMIs. Statistical testing used paired Mann-Whitney U tests on the discordant twin pairs and applied Benjamini-Hochberg correction for multiple testing. TCRdb reprocessed the reads into one record per CDR3 protein sequence, lacking DNA. None of the V and J calls come from the authors' own analysis; TCRdb made them. The sample's own table lists around 210,000 distinct CDR3 sequences. About 8% of the sample is taken by the ten largest.

CDR1 and CDR2, per the germline V gene (reference sequence), are SGHKS and YYEKEE. The CDR3 holds 18 amino acids from the cysteine to the phenylalanine. No DNA appears here. What the authors observed across the whole study: Measured by the inverse Simpson index, TCRbeta repertoire diversity was lower in IBD patients than in their healthy co-twins. The results gave no support for a single strong signal or clonotype linked to IBD. Compared with healthy twins, IBD patients had fewer clonotypes in common with other individuals, a difference most pronounced in patients showing signs of disease activity. The analysis was unable to tell different T cell subtypes apart. Repertoire similarity did not differ between concordant and discordant twins, possibly due to limited statistical power. Background noise and inter-individual variability may have been introduced into the repertoires by the differing immunosuppressive treatments among patients.

Material: blood. The V gene is TRBV5-5 and the J gene is TRBJ2-5; TCRdb calls TRBD1, which cannot be checked without DNA. The receptor comes from a human donor with ulcerative colitis or Crohn's disease, or a healthy co-twin of an affected twin (not recorded which). The CDR3 here reads CASTSDRGHPRPQETQYF.